This T cell receptor (beta chain) came from a study of immune evolution from preneoplasia to lung adenocarcinoma. General study findings and limits: Later-stage lesions appeared to have more T cells, more diversity, less clonality. Top clone share appeared to fall from AAH through AIS, MIA, adenocarcinoma.

Trimming took 6 bases from V and 0 from J; bases not matched to a gene: 11. Germline assignment: CDR1 MDHEN and CDR2 SYDVKM. CDR3 length: 17 residues. Clones were sequenced by immunoSEQ multiplex PCR, and TCRdb holds only the in-frame ones, with some missing. Of 9,000 to 10,000 clones in the sample, approximately 90% were seen once. Patient tissue came from resections in Japan or China, 2014–2017. This clone was detected a few times. The antigen is unknown. The receptor comes from a person aged 70 to 85 with invasive lung adenocarcinoma. Some clones in this sample may be carry-over from other donors' samples. This sequence joins TRBV28 and TRBJ2-4, with 7 bases lining up with TRBD1. The specimen was FFPE invasive lung adenocarcinoma tissue. The CDR3 DNA follows: TGTGCCAGCAGCCCCCCACAGGGGTTGGTAGCCAAAAACATTCAGTACTTC. Residues: CASSPPQGLVAKNIQYF.